The source of this T cell receptor (beta chain) is a study of T cells after yellow fever vaccination (dated by TCRdb to the late 2010s). Background for the entire study: Libraries from fractions with low cell numbers were prepared with the SMART-Seq v4 Ultra Low Input RNA kit. Bulk TCR alpha and beta repertoires were sequenced longitudinally to track T-cell clones before and after primary and booster YFV17D yellow fever vaccination. Two healthy male donors, one aged 18 to 30 and one aged 30 to 40 years, were included in the cohort. Blood samples were taken at several timepoints before and after primary and secondary immunization, and bulk PBMC replicates and cell subsets were isolated.

Beyond this particular receptor, the publication reports: After the booster, most of the clones that had expanded following primary vaccination were detected again (almost 98% of CD4 and roughly 88% of CD8), which suggests that memory was broadly maintained. FACS-sorted repertoires could contain abundant contaminating clonotypes from the bulk population, so computational filtering was required. A small fraction of clonotypes appeared in both the CD4 and CD8 compartments, likely as a result of convergent recombination. Because the study included only two donors, the extent to which the findings can be generalized is limited. The secondary T-cell response was weaker than the primary response but faster, peaking on day 5 instead of day 15.

Instrument on record: Illumina NovaSeq 6000. TCR cDNA was made using 5'RACE template switching, a step that added a universal primer site and unique molecular identifiers. Priming of cDNA synthesis was performed from both the TCR alpha and TCR beta constant segments. Library amplification used two PCR steps, and the second PCR step added sample barcodes and sequencing adapters. Sequencing of libraries was done on Illumina HiSeq 2500 (2x100 bp) or NovaSeq (2x150 bp). The study's own analysis went as follows. Demultiplexing of reads and collapsing into UMI consensus sequences were performed with MIGEC, and V(D)J alignment was carried out with MiXCR. Using edgeR on replicate PBMC samples, clonotypes were called vaccine-responding if FDR was below 0.01 and the log2 fold change was above 5 up to day 15. CD4 or CD8 identity was assigned to each bulk clonotype according to whether the clonotype was present at higher abundance in the sequenced CD4 repertoire or the sequenced CD8 repertoire. The raw public data were reprocessed by TCRdb itself: fastp quality trimming at Q25, MiXCR clonotype calling, in-frame beta chains only. Every entry covers one CDR3 protein and lists the most common genes and DNA from its rows. The V and J calls here are based on TCRdb, not the publication. This sample lists 400,000 to 450,000 distinct CDR3 sequences; around 19% were detected once. The leading ten clones occupy 15% to 20% of the sample.

Measured from the cysteine to the phenylalanine, the CDR3 is 13 residues long. Of all the DNA, just the CDR3 is kept, 39 bases in frame from base 1. Relative to germline, V is 9 bases shorter and J is 1 base shorter, with 8 bases between their ends. The CDR1 and CDR2 encoded by the germline V gene are KGHDR and SFDVKD. This clonotype showed up many times. Its antigen has not been determined. Base qualities are missing; no much larger clone stands one base away. The treatment or condition label for this specimen denotes: live attenuated yellow fever vaccine strain. Two biological replicates of bulk PBMCs were collected at each blood-draw timepoint. A standard Ficoll-Paque protocol was used to isolate PBMCs from peripheral blood. TriZol was used to extract RNA from bulk PBMCs, CD4 and CD8 fractions, and dextramer-positive and dextramer-negative fractions.

Recombination connected TRBV24-1 to TRBJ2-2; TRBD1 is perhaps the D gene, given 5 matching bases. The receptor's source is a man younger than 30 who received the YFV17D yellow fever vaccine. The source was PBMCs, collected before the yellow fever booster vaccination. The CDR3 loop reads CATEGENTGELFF. The DNA is TGTGCCACCGAAGGGGAGAACACCGGGGAGCTGTTTTTT.